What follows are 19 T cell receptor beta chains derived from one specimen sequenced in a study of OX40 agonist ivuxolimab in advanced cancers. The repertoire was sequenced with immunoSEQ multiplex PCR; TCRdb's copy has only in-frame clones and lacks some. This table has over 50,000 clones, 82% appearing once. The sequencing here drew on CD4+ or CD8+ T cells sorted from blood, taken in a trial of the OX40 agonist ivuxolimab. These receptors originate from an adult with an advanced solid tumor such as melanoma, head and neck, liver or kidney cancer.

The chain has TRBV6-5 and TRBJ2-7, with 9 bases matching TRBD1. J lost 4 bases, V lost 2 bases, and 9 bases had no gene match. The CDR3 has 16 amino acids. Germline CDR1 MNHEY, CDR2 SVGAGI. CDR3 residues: CASSYGRAGQGYEQYF. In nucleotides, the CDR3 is TGTGCCAGCAGTTACGGCCGAGCGGGACAGGGTTACGAGCAGTACTTC.

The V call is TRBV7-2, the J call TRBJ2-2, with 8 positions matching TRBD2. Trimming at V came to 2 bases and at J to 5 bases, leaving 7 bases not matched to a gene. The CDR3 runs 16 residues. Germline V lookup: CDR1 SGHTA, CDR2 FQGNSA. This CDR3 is CASSLNSGVRTGELFF. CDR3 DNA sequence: TGTGCCAGCAGCTTAAATAGCGGGGTTAGGACCGGGGAGCTGTTTTTT.

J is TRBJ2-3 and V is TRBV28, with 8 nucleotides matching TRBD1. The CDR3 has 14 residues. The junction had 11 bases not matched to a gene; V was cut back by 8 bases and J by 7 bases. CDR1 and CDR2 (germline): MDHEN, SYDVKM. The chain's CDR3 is CASAPPGGGNTQYF. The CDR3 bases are TGTGCCAGCGCGCCCCCAGGGGGCGGAAATACGCAGTATTTT.

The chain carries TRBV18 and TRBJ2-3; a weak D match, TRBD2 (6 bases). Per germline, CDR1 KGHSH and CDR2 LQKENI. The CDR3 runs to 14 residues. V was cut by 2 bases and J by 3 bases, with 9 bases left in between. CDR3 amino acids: CASSPVEGTDTQYF. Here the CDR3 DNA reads TGTGCCAGCTCACCAGTGGAGGGGACAGATACGCAGTATTTT.

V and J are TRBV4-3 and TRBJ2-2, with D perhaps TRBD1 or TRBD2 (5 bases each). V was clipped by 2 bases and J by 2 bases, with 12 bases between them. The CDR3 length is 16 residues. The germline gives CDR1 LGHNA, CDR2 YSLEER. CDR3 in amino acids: CASSQMGVGNTGELFF. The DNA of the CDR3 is TGCGCCAGCAGCCAAATGGGGGTGGGCAACACCGGGGAGCTGTTTTTT.

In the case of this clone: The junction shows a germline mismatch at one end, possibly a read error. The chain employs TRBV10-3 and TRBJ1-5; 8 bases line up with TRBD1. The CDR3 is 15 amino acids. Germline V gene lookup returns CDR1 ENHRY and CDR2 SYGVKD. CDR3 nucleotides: TGTGCCATCAGTGAGGGACAGGGAGGGAATCGGCCCCAGCATTTT. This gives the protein CAISEGQGGNRPQHF.

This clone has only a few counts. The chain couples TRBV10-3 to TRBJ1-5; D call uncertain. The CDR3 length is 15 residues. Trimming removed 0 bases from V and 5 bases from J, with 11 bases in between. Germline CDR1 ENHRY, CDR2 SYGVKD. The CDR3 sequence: CAISESWVRHQPQHF. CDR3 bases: TGTGCCATCAGTGAGTCGTGGGTCCGTCATCAGCCCCAGCATTTT.

The CDR3 spells CASNADRSKNEQFF. CDR3 sequence (DNA): TGTGCCAGTAACGCGGACCGGAGTAAGAATGAGCAGTTCTTC. This sequence joins TRBV19 and TRBJ2-1; D is unclear. This CDR3 has 14 residues. Germline V gene lookup returns CDR1 LNHDA and CDR2 SQIVND (reference sequence). V was cut by 7 bases and J by 7 bases, with 17 bases left in between.

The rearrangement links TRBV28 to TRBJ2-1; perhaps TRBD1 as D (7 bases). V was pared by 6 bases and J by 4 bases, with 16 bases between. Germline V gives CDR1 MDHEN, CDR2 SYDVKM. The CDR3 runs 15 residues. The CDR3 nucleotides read TGTGCCAGCAGACCCCCAGGGGGGCCATACAATGAGCAGTTCTTC. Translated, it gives CASRPPGGPYNEQFF.

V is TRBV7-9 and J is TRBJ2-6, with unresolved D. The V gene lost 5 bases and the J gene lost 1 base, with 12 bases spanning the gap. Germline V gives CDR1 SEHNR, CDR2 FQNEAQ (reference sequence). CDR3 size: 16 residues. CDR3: CASSDPGWSGANVLTF. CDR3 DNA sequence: TGTGCCAGCAGCGACCCCGGATGGTCTGGGGCCAACGTCCTGACTTTC.

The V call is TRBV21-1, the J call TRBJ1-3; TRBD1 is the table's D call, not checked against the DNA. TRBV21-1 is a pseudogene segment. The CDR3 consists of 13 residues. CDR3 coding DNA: TGTGCCAGCAGCCAAAGGGGTTGGGACACCATATATTTT. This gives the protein CASSQRGWDTIYF.

CDR3 nucleotides: TGTGCCAGCAGCATCGTTGGTGGGGTAGGGTCCGGGGAGCTGTTTTTT. Amino acid sequence: CASSIVGGVGSGELFF. The chain joins TRBV21-1 to TRBJ2-2. TRBV21-1 is noted as a pseudogene. The CDR3 covers 16 residues.

CDR3 region: CASSPQAGSSGNTIYF. CDR3 nucleotides: TGTGCCAGTAGTCCCCAGGCCGGGAGCTCTGGAAACACCATATATTTT. The chain is built from TRBV19 and TRBJ1-3; D gene ambiguous. V lost 5 bases, J lost 0 bases, and 14 bases lay in between. Germline CDR1 is LNHDA and CDR2 is SQIVND (reference sequence). The length of the CDR3 is 16 residues.

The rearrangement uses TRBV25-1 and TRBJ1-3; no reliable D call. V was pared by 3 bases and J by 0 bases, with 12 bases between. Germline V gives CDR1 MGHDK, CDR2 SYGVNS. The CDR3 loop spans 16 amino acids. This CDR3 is CASSDRAGSSGNTIYF. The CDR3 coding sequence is TGTGCCAGCAGTGATAGGGCAGGAAGCTCTGGAAACACCATATATTTT.

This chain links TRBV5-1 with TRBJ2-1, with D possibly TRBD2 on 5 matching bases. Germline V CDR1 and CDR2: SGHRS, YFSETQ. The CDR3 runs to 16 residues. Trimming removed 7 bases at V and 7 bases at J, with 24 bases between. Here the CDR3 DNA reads TGCGCCAGCGCCCTCCTCCCACGGGAATCGGTAAATGAGCAGTTCTTC. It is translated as CASALLPRESVNEQFF.

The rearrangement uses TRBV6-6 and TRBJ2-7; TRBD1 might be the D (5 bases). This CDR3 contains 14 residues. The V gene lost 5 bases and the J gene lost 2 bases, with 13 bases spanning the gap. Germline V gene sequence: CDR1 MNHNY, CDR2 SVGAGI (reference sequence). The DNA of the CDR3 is TGTGCCAGCAGTCCCCTCCAGGGCCCCTACGAGCAGTACTTC. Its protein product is CASSPLQGPYEQYF.

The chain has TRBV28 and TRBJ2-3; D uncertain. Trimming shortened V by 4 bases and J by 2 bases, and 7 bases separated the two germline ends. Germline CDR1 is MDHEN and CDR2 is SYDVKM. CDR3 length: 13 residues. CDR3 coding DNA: TGTGCCAGCAGTTCGGGTTCCACAGATACGCAGTATTTT. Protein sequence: CASSSGSTDTQYF.

The CDR3 here is CASSLASLAGLTGELFF. DNA for the CDR3: TGTGCCAGCAGCTTGGCCTCTCTAGCGGGTCTCACCGGGGAGCTGTTTTTT. The genes are TRBV5-4 and TRBJ2-2; 8 nucleotides agree with TRBD2. The ends lost 0 bases at V and 4 bases at J; junction bases unmatched: 8. CDR3 length: 17 amino acids. CDR1 is SGHNT and CDR2 is YYREEE in the germline V gene (reference sequence).

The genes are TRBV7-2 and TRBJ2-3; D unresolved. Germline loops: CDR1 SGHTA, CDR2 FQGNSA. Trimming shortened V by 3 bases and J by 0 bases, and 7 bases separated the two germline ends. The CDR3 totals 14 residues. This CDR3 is CASSLGLSTDTQYF. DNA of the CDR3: TGTGCCAGCAGCTTGGGCCTGAGCACAGATACGCAGTATTTT.